One sample yielded the 20 T cell receptor beta chains listed below, sequenced in a study of T cells in Graves' hyperthyroidism and ophthalmopathy. RNA transcripts gave rise to amplified TCR beta CDR3 regions. The study used the HTBI primer set for a first-round RT-PCR of the TCR CDR3. TCRdb re-called the multiplex PCR reads through MiXCR, storing one row per CDR3 protein. Of fewer than 550,000 distinct CDR3 sequences listed, about 24% were seen once; the top ten hold approximately 10%. Sequenced sample: blood. These receptors all come from a woman aged 25 to 39 with Graves' ophthalmopathy.

The chain is built from TRBV20-1 and TRBJ2-7; 12 bases fit TRBD2. The V gene end was trimmed by 2 bases and the J gene end by 1 base; junction bases not matched to a gene: 3. This CDR3 comprises 15 residues. Germline CDR1 and CDR2: DFQATT and SNEGSKA (reference sequence). The DNA for the CDR3 is TGCAGTGCTAGATCGGGACTAGCGGGTTCCTACGAGCAGTACTTC. Its translation is CSARSGLAGSYEQYF.

This clonotype has ten or more counts. The chain uses TRBV6-5 and TRBJ1-3; no clear D. This CDR3 contains 15 residues. Germline V gene sequence: CDR1 MNHEY, CDR2 SVGAGI. V lost 0 bases and J lost 0, with 6 bases in between. The CDR3 reads CASSYSTISGNTIYF. The CDR3 DNA follows: TGTGCCAGCAGTTACTCGACCATCTCTGGAAACACCATATATTTT.

The chain employs TRBV28 and TRBJ1-5; D is ambiguous. In germline, CDR1 is MDHEN, CDR2 SYDVKM. The CDR3 covers 14 residues. Trimming shortened V by 6 bases and J by 2 bases, and 11 bases separated the two germline ends. CDR3 nucleotide sequence: TGTGCCAGCAGCCTCCCCTGGGGCAATCAGCCCCAGCATTTT. Translated: CASSLPWGNQPQHF.

At least ten counts were recorded for this clonotype. The chain employs TRBV27 and TRBJ1-1; D not certain. Germline values: CDR1 MNHEY, CDR2 SMNVEV (reference sequence). Trimming took off 1 base at V and 3 bases at J, with 9 bases between the two ends. This CDR3 region has 14 residues. The CDR3 sequence is CASSLLDEYTEAFF. The DNA of the CDR3 is TGTGCCAGCAGTTTATTAGACGAATACACTGAAGCTTTCTTT.

Comments on this clonotype: A much larger clone lies one base from this, so it may be a read error. The chain recombines TRBV28 with TRBJ2-7, with TRBD2 matching over 8 bases. CDR1 MDHEN and CDR2 SYDVKM come from the germline V gene. This CDR3 region has 14 residues. The chain's CDR3 is CASSFESGSYELYF. DNA for the CDR3: TGTGCCAGCAGTTTCGAGAGCGGGAGCTACGAGCTGTACTTC.

This clonotype was counted ten times or more. The V gene is TRBV12-3 or TRBV12-4, the J gene TRBJ2-3; D may match TRBD1 or TRBD2 (5 bases each). This CDR3 has 14 amino acids. Between the trimmed V and J ends, which lost 7 bases and 2 bases, there was a span of 13 bases. CDR3 protein: CASTLPGATDTQYF. In nucleotides, the CDR3 is TGTGCCAGCACCCTCCCCGGGGCCACAGATACGCAGTATTTT.

This clonotype showed up just a few times. The chain has TRBV5-1 and TRBJ2-7; 8 bases are a match to TRBD1. The V gene's germline CDR1 is SGHRS and CDR2 YFSETQ. V was clipped by 4 bases and J by 1 base; unmatched bases: 10. The CDR3 length is 16 residues. For the CDR3, the DNA is TGCGCCAGCAGCAAAGGACAGGGCAGTCATTCCTACGAGCAGTACTTC. This encodes CASSKGQGSHSYEQYF.

This clonotype was seen more than once but under ten times. In DNA, the CDR3 is TGTGCCAGCAGCCAAGAAGGTGCGGCGGGGGGCGGCGGCTACACCTTC. Protein: CASSQEGAAGGGGYTF. The gene calls are TRBV3-1 and TRBJ1-2; TRBD1 is a possible D gene (6 bases). Germline V lookup: CDR1 LGHDT, CDR2 YNNKEL (reference sequence). Trimming pared 0 bases from V and 8 bases from J, leaving 19 bases between. The CDR3 is 16 residues long. The full variable domain, its missing parts supplied by reference TRBV3-1 and TRBJ1-2, is DTAVSQTPKYLVTQMGNDKSIKCEQNLGHDTMYWYKQDSKKFLKIMFSYNNKELIINETVPNRFSPKSPDKAHLNLHINSLELGDSAVYFCASSQEGAAGGGGYTFGSGTRLTVV.

This clonotype was seen ten or more times. The chain employs TRBV20-1 and TRBJ2-7; no reliable D call. V dropped 1 base and J dropped 2 bases, with 15 bases sitting between them. The CDR3 runs 15 residues. The V gene's germline CDR1 is DFQATT and CDR2 SNEGSKA (reference sequence). CDR3: CSARVQEMGTYEQYF. The DNA of the CDR3 is TGCAGTGCTAGAGTTCAGGAAATGGGCACCTACGAGCAGTACTTC.

This clonotype has only a few counts. V and J are TRBV4-1 and TRBJ2-7; 10 bases line up with TRBD2. With 0 bases clipped from V and 5 bases from J, the junction kept 10 bases outside the gene matches. CDR3 length equals 17 residues. Germline V gene data show CDR1 as MGHRA and CDR2 as YSYEKL. The CDR3 sequence is CASSQDYGNSGGNEQYF. CDR3 nucleotide sequence: TGCGCCAGCAGCCAAGATTACGGCAATAGCGGGGGGAACGAGCAGTACTTC.

The V and J genes are TRBV20-1 and TRBJ1-6; no clear D gene. Germline CDR1 and CDR2: DFQATT and SNEGSKA (reference sequence). V lost 1 base and J lost 0, with 10 bases in between. The CDR3 is made up of 16 amino acids. The CDR3 DNA is TGCAGTGCTAGAGTCCAGAGTAGCTCCTATAATTCACCCCTCCACTTT. Its translation: CSARVQSSSYNSPLHF.

This clonotype was observed at least ten times. The chain recombines TRBV3-1 with TRBJ1-1; 7 bases are a match to TRBD1. Germline V gene data show CDR1 as LGHDT and CDR2 as YNNKEL (reference sequence). J lost 4 bases, V lost 3 bases, and 8 bases had no gene match. The CDR3 length is 15 residues. The CDR3: CASSQVRQGLTEAFF. CDR3 in DNA: TGTGCCAGCAGCCAGGTAAGACAGGGCCTCACTGAAGCTTTCTTT.

This clonotype was seen ten or more times. The genes are TRBV6-1 and TRBJ2-4; 12 bases agree with TRBD2. CDR3 length equals 15 residues. Losses at the gene ends were 2 bases for V and 8 bases for J; bases not matched to a gene: 4. Germline values: CDR1 MNHNS, CDR2 SASEGT. CDR3 nucleotides: TGTGCCAGCAGTGAATCGCTAGCGGGGGGGGACATTCAGTACTTC. Protein: CASSESLAGGDIQYF.

This chain connects TRBV9 to TRBJ1-2; a weak D match, TRBD1 (5 bases). Germline V CDR1 and CDR2: SGDLS, YYNGEE. The V end was cut by 3 bases, the J end by 4 bases, with 10 bases between. This CDR3 is built from 13 residues. CDR3 sequence reads: CASSAGEGYGYTF. The CDR3 region has the DNA TGTGCCAGCAGCGCGGGGGAGGGCTATGGCTACACCTTC.

This clonotype has more than one count but fewer than ten. A clone one base away is much larger, so this may be a read error. The chain joins TRBV27 to TRBJ1-1; D remains unclear. The V gene's germline CDR1 is MNHEY and CDR2 SMNVEV (reference sequence). This CDR3 has 14 residues. This CDR3 is CASSSRGRTPEACF. For the CDR3, the DNA is TGTGCCAGCAGTTCCCGCGGGAGGACGCCTGAAGCTTGCTTT.

The V and J genes are TRBV27 and TRBJ2-7; no clear D. V was cut by 2 bases and J by 2 bases, with 10 bases left in between. This CDR3 comprises 14 residues. CDR1 is MNHEY, CDR2 SMNVEV, per germline (reference sequence). In nucleotides, the CDR3 is TGTGCCAGCAGTTTAAAGGACGGAACCTACGAGCAGTACTTC. It is translated as CASSLKDGTYEQYF.

This clonotype turned up a few times. Given a much more abundant clone one base away, this may be a read error. This sequence joins TRBV28 and TRBJ2-5; D call uncertain. The CDR3 consists of 13 residues. CDR1 and CDR2 from the germline V gene are MDHEN and SYDVKM. As DNA, the CDR3 is TGTGCCGGCAGTTTAGAACTCTCAGAGACCCAGTACTTC. This translates into CAGSLELSETQYF.

The sample holds many counts of this clonotype. The genes are TRBV29-1 and TRBJ2-5, with D maybe TRBD2 (5 bases). The CDR3 extends over 11 amino acids. Germline V gene sequence: CDR1 SQVTM, CDR2 ANQGSEA. V was pared by 6 bases and J by 5 bases, with 10 bases between. The CDR3, as DNA: TGCAGCGTGAAACCGGGGGAGACCCAGTACTTC. Its translation is CSVKPGETQYF.

This clonotype was detected a few times. The CDR3 DNA reads as TGTGCCAGCAGTTTATCTAGGACAGGCCGATACACCATATATTTT. Translating it yields CASSLSRTGRYTIYF. This chain uses TRBV27 with TRBJ1-3, with 7 bases that match TRBD1. The CDR3 spans 15 residues. Germline loops: CDR1 MNHEY, CDR2 SMNVEV (reference sequence). J lost 8 bases, V lost 0 bases, and 7 bases had no gene match.

This clonotype has at least ten counts. The chain combines TRBV9 with TRBJ1-3; D is unresolved. V lost 0 bases and J lost 0, with 4 bases in between. The germline CDR1 and CDR2 sequences are SGDLS and YYNGEE. The CDR3 runs to 14 residues. DNA for the CDR3: TGTGCCAGCAGCGTAGAGACCTCTGGAAACACCATATATTTT. Its protein is CASSVETSGNTIYF.